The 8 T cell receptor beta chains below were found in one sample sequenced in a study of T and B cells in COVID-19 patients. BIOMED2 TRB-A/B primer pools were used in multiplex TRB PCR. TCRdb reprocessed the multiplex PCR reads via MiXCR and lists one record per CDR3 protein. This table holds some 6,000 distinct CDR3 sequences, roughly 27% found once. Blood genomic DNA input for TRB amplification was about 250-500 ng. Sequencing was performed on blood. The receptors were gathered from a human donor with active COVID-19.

The CDR3 coding sequence is TGTGCCAGCAGCCCCATTGGCCTCGGGGACAATGAGCAGTTCTTC. It codes for CASSPIGLGDNEQFF. The rearrangement joins TRBV5-5 to TRBJ2-1; possibly TRBD2 for D (5 bases). This CDR3 has 15 amino acids. Germline V lookup: CDR1 SGHKS, CDR2 YYEKEE (reference sequence). V was shortened by 4 bases and J by 5 bases, with 16 bases between the two germline ends.

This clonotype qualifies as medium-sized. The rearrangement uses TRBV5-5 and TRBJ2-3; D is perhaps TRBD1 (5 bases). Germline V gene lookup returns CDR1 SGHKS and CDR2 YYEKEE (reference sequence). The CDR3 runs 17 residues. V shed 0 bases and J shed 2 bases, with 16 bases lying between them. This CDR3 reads CASSLDAGNTHTDTQYF. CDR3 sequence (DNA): TGTGCCAGCAGCTTGGATGCAGGGAACACACACACAGATACGCAGTATTTT.

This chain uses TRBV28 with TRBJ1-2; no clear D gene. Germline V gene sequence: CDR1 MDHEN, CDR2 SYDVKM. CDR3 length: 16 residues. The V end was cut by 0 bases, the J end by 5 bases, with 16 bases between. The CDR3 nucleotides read TGTGCCAGCAGTTTATGGGGCCCAACCTCTTTGTATGGCTACACCTTC. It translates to CASSLWGPTSLYGYTF.

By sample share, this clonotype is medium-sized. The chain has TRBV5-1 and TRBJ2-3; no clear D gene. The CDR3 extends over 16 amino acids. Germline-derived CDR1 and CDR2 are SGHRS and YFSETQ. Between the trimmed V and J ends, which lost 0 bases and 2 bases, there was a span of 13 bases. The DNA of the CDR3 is TGCGCCAGCAGCTTGGTAGGGAAAGGATCCACAGATACGCAGTATTTT. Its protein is CASSLVGKGSTDTQYF.

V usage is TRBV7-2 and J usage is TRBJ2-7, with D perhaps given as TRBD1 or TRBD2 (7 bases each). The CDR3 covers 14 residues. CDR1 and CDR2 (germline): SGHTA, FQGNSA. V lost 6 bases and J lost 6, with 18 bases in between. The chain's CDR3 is CASRQGGGFGEQYF. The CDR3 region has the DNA TGTGCCAGCAGGCAGGGGGGGGGCTTTGGCGAGCAGTACTTC.

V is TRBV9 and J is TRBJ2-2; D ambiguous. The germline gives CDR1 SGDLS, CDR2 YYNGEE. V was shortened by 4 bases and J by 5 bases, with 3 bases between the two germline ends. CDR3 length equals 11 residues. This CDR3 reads CASSTTGELFF. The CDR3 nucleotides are TGTGCCAGCAGCACGACCGGGGAGCTGTTTTTT.

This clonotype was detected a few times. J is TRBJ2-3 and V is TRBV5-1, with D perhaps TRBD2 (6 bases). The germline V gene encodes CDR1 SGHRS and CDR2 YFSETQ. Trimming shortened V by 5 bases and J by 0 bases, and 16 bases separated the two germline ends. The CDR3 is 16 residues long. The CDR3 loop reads CASRPGTLLSTDTQYF. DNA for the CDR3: TGCGCCAGCAGGCCCGGGACTCTCCTTAGCACAGATACGCAGTATTTT.

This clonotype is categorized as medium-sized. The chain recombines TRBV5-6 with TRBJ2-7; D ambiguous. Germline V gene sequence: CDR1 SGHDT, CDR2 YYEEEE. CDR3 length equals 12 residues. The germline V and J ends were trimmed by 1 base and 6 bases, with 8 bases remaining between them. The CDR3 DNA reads TGTGCCAGCAGCTTGCCCGTTACCGAGCAGTACTTC. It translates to CASSLPVTEQYF.